Following are 20 T cell receptor beta chains from one sample sequenced in a study of cytomegalovirus exposure and HLA in healthy donors (dated by TCRdb to the late 2010s). The library was made by the immunoSEQ multiplex PCR assay. TCRdb holds this immuneACCESS table with in-frame rearrangements only. Some clones are missing; in checked studies, unresolved V genes explain under half, and the rest has no known cause. This sample gives fewer than 250,000 clones in total; approximately 87% of them show up just once. The leading ten clones occupy approximately 2.5% of the sample. Sequencing was done on a sample of PBMCs. All receptors derive from a man aged 18 to 30 in good health and CMV-seronegative.

This chain links TRBV7-2 with TRBJ2-5; 11 positions agree with TRBD2. The CDR3 is 17 amino acids. The germline V gene has CDR1 SGHTA and CDR2 FQGNSA. After removal of 1 base from V and 5 bases from J, the junction contained 9 bases not matched to a gene. Written as DNA, the CDR3 is TGTGCCAGCAGCTTAGTTTCATCGGCTAGCGGGAGGGAGACCCAGTACTTC. Its translation: CASSLVSSASGRETQYF.

The genes are TRBV7-2 and TRBJ1-2; no clear D gene. The ends were cut back, 5 bases at V and 8 bases at J, with 15 bases in the middle. In germline, CDR1 is SGHTA, CDR2 FQGNSA. The CDR3 totals 13 residues. The CDR3: CASSPRWEEGYTF. CDR3 sequence (DNA): TGTGCCAGCAGCCCCCGATGGGAGGAGGGCTACACCTTC.

In its sample, this clone was seen a few times. The chain carries TRBV11-3 and TRBJ2-1; a possible D gene is TRBD2 (5 bases). The CDR3 covers 14 residues. Germline V gene data show CDR1 as SGHNT and CDR2 as YENEEA. V lost 2 bases, J lost 9 bases, and 14 bases lay in between. CDR3 DNA: TGTGCCAGCAGCTTACATCAAGCGGAGGCTGAGCAGTTCTTC. Translating gives CASSLHQAEAEQFF.

The chain employs TRBV28 and TRBJ2-2; D may be TRBD2 (5 bases). The CDR3 runs 12 residues. Germline V gene sequence: CDR1 MDHEN, CDR2 SYDVKM. V dropped 11 bases and J dropped 1 base, with 8 bases sitting between them. As DNA, the CDR3 is TGTGCCGAGGGTTTGAACACCGGGGAGCTGTTTTTT. Residues: CAEGLNTGELFF.

J is TRBJ2-5 and V is TRBV5-1; 9 bases match TRBD1. V shed 4 bases and J 3 bases; nucleotides not matched to a gene: 13. This CDR3 region has 17 residues. Germline CDR1 SGHRS, CDR2 YFSETQ. CDR3: CASSPTGGGRWEETQYF. The CDR3 DNA follows: TGCGCCAGCAGCCCAACAGGGGGCGGAAGGTGGGAAGAGACCCAGTACTTC.

The rearrangement joins TRBV7-2 to TRBJ2-7; a weak D match, TRBD2 (6 bases). Looked up from germline, CDR1 is SGHTA and CDR2 is FQGNSA. Trimming left V 3 bases short and J 4 bases short, with 13 bases between. This CDR3 is 14 amino acids long. The CDR3 loop is CASSFMGGEYEQYF. The CDR3 region has the DNA TGTGCCAGCAGCTTCATGGGCGGGGAATACGAGCAGTACTTC.

This clone was seen a few times. V usage is TRBV6-5 and J usage is TRBJ1-1; 7 nucleotides match TRBD1. Germline CDR1 reads MNHEY; CDR2 reads SVGAGI. The V segment lost 6 bases and the J segment 3 bases; nucleotides outside the gene matches: 7. CDR3 size: 14 residues. The CDR3 region is CASSRQGRDTEAFF. The CDR3, as DNA: TGTGCCAGCAGCCGACAGGGACGCGACACTGAAGCTTTCTTT.

The rearrangement uses TRBV15 and TRBJ1-2; perhaps TRBD1 as D (6 bases). The CDR3 has 14 amino acids. Trimming stripped 4 bases from V and 3 bases from J, with 12 bases between. Germline CDR1 and CDR2: LNHNV and YYDKDF (reference sequence). The CDR3 region is CATSTDRLDYGYTF. The CDR3 DNA reads as TGTGCCACCAGCACGGACAGACTCGACTATGGCTACACCTTC.

The chain has TRBV7-2 and TRBJ2-1, with 11 positions matching TRBD2. Germline-derived CDR1 and CDR2 are SGHTA and FQGNSA. Trimming at V came to 6 bases and at J to 0 bases, leaving 4 bases not matched to a gene. CDR3 length: 16 residues. In nucleotides, the CDR3 is TGTGCCAGCAGTTATCTAGCGGGGGGCTCCTACAATGAGCAGTTCTTC. This codes for CASSYLAGGSYNEQFF.

A single count supports this clone. The CDR3 protein is CASRIAGGKQGNEQFF. The CDR3 nucleotides are TGCGCCAGCAGGATAGCGGGGGGCAAACAGGGGAATGAGCAGTTCTTC. This sequence joins TRBV10-2 and TRBJ2-1; 10 nucleotides align to TRBD2. Germline-derived CDR1 and CDR2 are WSHSY and SAAADI. There are 16 residues in the CDR3. Trimming removed 6 bases from V and 7 bases from J; junction bases left unmatched: 12.

The rearrangement joins TRBV13 to TRBJ2-7, with 10 bases lining up with TRBD2. Germline CDR1 PRHDT, CDR2 FYEKMQ (reference sequence). The CDR3 spans 16 residues. V was clipped by 7 bases and J by 1 base; unmatched bases: 10. The CDR3 sequence: CASTKRIAGGSYEQYF. In DNA form, the CDR3 reads TGTGCCAGCACAAAAAGAATAGCGGGAGGATCCTACGAGCAGTACTTC.

The gene calls are TRBV27 and TRBJ2-1, with 9 bases identical to TRBD2. This CDR3 has 14 amino acids. V dropped 7 bases and J dropped 8; count of bases not matched to a gene: 9. Germline CDR1 reads MNHEY; CDR2 reads SMNVEV (reference sequence). In nucleotides, the CDR3 is TGTGCCAGCACCTTAATAGCGGGAGTCGATGAGCAGTTCTTC. This gives the protein CASTLIAGVDEQFF.

Only one count was recorded for this clone. V and J are TRBV27 and TRBJ2-2; the D gene is possibly TRBD1 (5 bases). The V end lost 9 bases, the J end lost 2 bases, and 25 bases lay between the germline ends. CDR3 length equals 18 residues. Germline V gives CDR1 MNHEY, CDR2 SMNVEV (reference sequence). DNA of the CDR3: TGTGCCAGGTCACCAGTTTCAACACAGGTCCAAAACACCGGGGAGCTGTTTTTT. Translation: CARSPVSTQVQNTGELFF.

As regards this clone: The same CDR3 is also encoded by other DNA sequences in this sample. This chain connects TRBV5-4 to TRBJ2-7, with D tentatively TRBD2 (5 bases). V was shortened by 5 bases and J by 2 bases, with 8 bases between the two germline ends. Germline V gene data show CDR1 as SGHNT and CDR2 as YYREEE (reference sequence). This CDR3 is built from 12 residues. The CDR3, as DNA: TGTGCCAGCAGTTTCGGGACCTACGAGCAGTACTTC. Residues: CASSFGTYEQYF. The full variable domain, with the rest looked up from reference TRBV5-4 and TRBJ2-7, is ETGVTQSPTHLIKTRGQQVTLRCSSQSGHNTVSWYQQALGQGPQFIFQYYREEENGRGNFPPRFSGLQFPNYSSELNVNALELDDSALYLCASSFGTYEQYFGPGTRLTVT.

The CDR3 spells CASSSQLTSGSDRSYEQYF. CDR3 in DNA: TGTGCCAGCAGTTCCCAGCTTACTAGCGGGAGCGATCGGTCCTACGAGCAGTACTTC. This chain uses TRBV27 with TRBJ2-7; 11 bases agree with TRBD2. The ends lost 4 bases at V and 1 base at J; junction bases unmatched: 15. Germline V gives CDR1 MNHEY, CDR2 SMNVEV (reference sequence). CDR3 length: 19 residues.

The chain couples TRBV2 to TRBJ2-5; D is unclear. Trimming left V 2 bases short and J 0 bases short, with 7 bases between. This CDR3 spans 14 amino acids. Germline V gives CDR1 SNHLY, CDR2 FYNNEI. CDR3 sequence reads: CASSENTYQETQYF. As DNA, the CDR3 is TGTGCCAGCAGTGAAAACACGTACCAAGAGACCCAGTACTTC.

This clone was observed a few times. The chain links TRBV5-6 to TRBJ2-5; 11 nucleotides line up with TRBD2. Per the germline V gene, CDR1 is SGHDT and CDR2 is YYEEEE. V was clipped by 3 bases and J by 5 bases; unmatched bases: 12. The CDR3 totals 17 residues. CDR3 sequence (DNA): TGTGCCAGCAGCTGGGACCCCACTAGCGGGAGAGGTGAGACCCAGTACTTC. Residues: CASSWDPTSGRGETQYF. The full variable domain, completed using reference TRBV5-6 and TRBJ2-5, is DAGVTQSPTHLIKTRGQQVTLRCSPKSGHDTVSWYQQALGQGPQFIFQYYEEEERQRGNFPDRFSGHQFPNYSSELNVNALLLGDSALYLCASSWDPTSGRGETQYFGPGTRLLVL.

The chain recombines TRBV4-1 with TRBJ2-1; TRBD2 aligns across 9 bases. Germline V gene sequence: CDR1 MGHRA, CDR2 YSYEKL. With 6 bases clipped from V and 8 bases from J, the junction kept 8 bases outside the gene matches. The CDR3 is 14 amino acids. CDR3 in amino acids: CASRDPGLADEQFF. CDR3 bases: TGCGCCAGCAGAGATCCGGGACTAGCCGATGAGCAGTTCTTC.

V gene TRBV10-2 combines with J gene TRBJ2-1, with D unresolved. Per the germline V gene, CDR1 is WSHSY and CDR2 is SAAADI. The CDR3 runs to 11 residues. V dropped 6 bases and J dropped 5 bases, with 5 bases sitting between them. CDR3 in DNA: TGCGCCAGCAGATCAAACAATGAGCAGTTCTTC. Translating gives CASRSNNEQFF.

The chain combines TRBV7-9 with TRBJ1-1; D is unresolved. This CDR3 contains 10 residues. Germline lookup yields CDR1 SEHNR and CDR2 FQNEAQ (reference sequence). Trimming took off 5 bases at V and 7 bases at J, with 5 bases between the two ends. CDR3 in amino acids: CASSVLEAFF. The CDR3 DNA sequence: TGTGCCAGCAGCGTTCTTGAAGCTTTCTTT.